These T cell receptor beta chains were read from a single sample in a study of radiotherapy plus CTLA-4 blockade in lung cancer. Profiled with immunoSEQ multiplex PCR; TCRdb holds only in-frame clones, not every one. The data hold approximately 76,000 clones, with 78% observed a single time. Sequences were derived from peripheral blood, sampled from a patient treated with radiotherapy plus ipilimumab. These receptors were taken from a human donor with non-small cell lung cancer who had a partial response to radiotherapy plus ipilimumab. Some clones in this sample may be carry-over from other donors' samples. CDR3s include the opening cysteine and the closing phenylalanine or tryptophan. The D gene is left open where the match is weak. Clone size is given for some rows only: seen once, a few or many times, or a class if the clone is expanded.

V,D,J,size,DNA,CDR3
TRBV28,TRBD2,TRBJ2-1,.,TGTGCCAGCAGGCCAAGGACTAGCGGGGGGGCCTACAATGAGCAGTTCTTC,CASRPRTSGGAYNEQFF
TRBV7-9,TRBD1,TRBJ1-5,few,TGTGCCAGCAGCTTAGACGGACAGGGGCATCAGCCCCAGCATTTT,CASSLDGQGHQPQHF
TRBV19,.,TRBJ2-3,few,TGTGCCACCCCTGAACAGGGTGCTAGCACAGATACGCAGTATTTT,CATPEQGASTDTQYF
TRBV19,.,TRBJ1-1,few,TGTGCCAGTAGTAGTACCGGGACATGGGGAACTGAAGCTTTCTTT,CASSSTGTWGTEAFF
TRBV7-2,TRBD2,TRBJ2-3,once,TGTGCCAGCGAGACTAGCGGGGGGGCGCAGTATTTT,CASETSGGAQYF
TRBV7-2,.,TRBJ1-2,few,TGTGCCAGCAGCGAGGAGTATGGCTACACCTTC,CASSEEYGYTF
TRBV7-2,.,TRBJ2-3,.,TGTGCCAGCAGCTTTGGTGATTTGGGGCTCCCAGATACGCAGTATTTT,CASSFGDLGLPDTQYF
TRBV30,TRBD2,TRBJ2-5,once,TGTGCCTGGAGTCTAGCGGGAGGGCCGGGAGAGACCCAGTACTTC,CAWSLAGGPGETQYF
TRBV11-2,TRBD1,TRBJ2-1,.,TGTGCCAGCAGCTTCACTTCGGGACAGGGGTACAATGAGCAGTTCTTC,CASSFTSGQGYNEQFF
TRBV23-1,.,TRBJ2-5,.,TGCGCCAGCAGTCGGGAGCAAGAGACCCAGTACTTC,CASSREQETQYF
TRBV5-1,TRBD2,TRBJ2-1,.,TGCGCCAGCAGCCCCCTCGGGACTAGCGGGAGTTTCTCCTACAATGAGCAGTTCTTC,CASSPLGTSGSFSYNEQFF
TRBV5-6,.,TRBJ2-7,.,TGTGCCAGCAGCGCCTATGGGGCGGCATCCTACGAGCAGTACTTC,CASSAYGAASYEQYF
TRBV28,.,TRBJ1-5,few,TGTGCCAGCCGGGGGGGCGTTCAGCCCCAGCATTTT,CASRGGVQPQHF
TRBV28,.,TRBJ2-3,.,TGTGCCAGCAGTTCAGGACAGCTATTAAGCACAGATACGCAGTATTTT,CASSSGQLLSTDTQYF
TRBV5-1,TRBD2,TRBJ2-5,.,TGCGCCAGCAGCTTCCTTAGCGGGGAAGAGACCCAGTACTTC,CASSFLSGEETQYF
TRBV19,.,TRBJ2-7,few,TGTGCCAGTAGTATAGTCGGCGGGCCTTCCTACGAGCAGTACTTC,CASSIVGGPSYEQYF
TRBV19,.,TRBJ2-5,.,TGTGCCAGTAGTATAGTTTCGGCAGGGCAAGAGACCCAGTACTTC,CASSIVSAGQETQYF
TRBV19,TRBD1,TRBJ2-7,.,TGTGCCAGTAGTCCGACAGGGATCGGAGCCGAGCAGTACTTC,CASSPTGIGAEQYF
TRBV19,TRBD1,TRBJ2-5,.,TGTGCCAGTAAGCGACAGGGGGCGGGAGAGACCCAGTACTTC,CASKRQGAGETQYF
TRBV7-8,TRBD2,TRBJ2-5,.,TGTGCCAGCAGCTGGACTAGTTTCAGGGAGACCCAGTACTTC,CASSWTSFRETQYF
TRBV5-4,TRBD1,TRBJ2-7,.,TGTGCCAGCAGCTTGGGGTCGACAGGGAAATCCTACGAGCAGTACTTC,CASSLGSTGKSYEQYF
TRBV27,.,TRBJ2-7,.,TGTGCCAGCAGTTTTGGAGGGCAATCCTACGAGCAGTACTTC,CASSFGGQSYEQYF
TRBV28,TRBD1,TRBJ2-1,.,TGTGCCAGCAGTACATACTCAGGGGGCCTGGGAAATGAGCAGTTCTTC,CASSTYSGGLGNEQFF
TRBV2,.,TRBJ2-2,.,TGTGCCAGCAGTGAATCGAGCCTGCAGGTCACCGGGGAGCTGTTTTTT,CASSESSLQVTGELFF
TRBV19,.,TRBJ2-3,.,TGTGCCAGTAGTATAGATGGGCCGCCGGATACGCAGTATTTT,CASSIDGPPDTQYF
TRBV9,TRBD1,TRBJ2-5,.,TGTGCCAGCAGCCTACGGACAGGGGAGGGAGAGACCCAGTACTTC,CASSLRTGEGETQYF
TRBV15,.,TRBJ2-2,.,TGTGCCACCAGCAAAGGGAGGACCGGGGAGCTGTTTTTT,CATSKGRTGELFF
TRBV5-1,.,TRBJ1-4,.,TGCGCCAGCAGCCCCAGGACAGATGAAAAACTGTTTTTT,CASSPRTDEKLFF
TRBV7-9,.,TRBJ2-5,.,TGTGCCAGCAGCTTATCCCAAAAAAGGAGGGCCCAAGAGACCCAGTACTTC,CASSLSQKRRAQETQYF
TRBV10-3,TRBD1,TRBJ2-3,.,TGTGCCATCAGGCCTACAGGGGTCAGCACAGATACGCAGTATTTT,CAIRPTGVSTDTQYF
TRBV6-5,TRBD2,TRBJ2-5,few,TGTGCCAGCAGTTACTCGCGGGGGCAAGAGACCCAGTACTTC,CASSYSRGQETQYF
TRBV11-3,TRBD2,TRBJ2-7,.,TGTGCCAGCAGCTTAGGACTAGGCGGGGGGGAGCAGTACTTC,CASSLGLGGGEQYF
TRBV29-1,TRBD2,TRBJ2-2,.,TGCAGCGGGGGGGGAGTTGCCGGGGAGCTGTTTTTT,CSGGGVAGELFF
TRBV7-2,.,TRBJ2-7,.,TGTGCCAACAGCCAATCCTACGAGCAGTACTTC,CANSQSYEQYF
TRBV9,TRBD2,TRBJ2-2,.,TGTGCCAGCAGCGTAGGGCCACCGGGACTAGTCATTACCGGGGAGCTGTTTTTT,CASSVGPPGLVITGELFF
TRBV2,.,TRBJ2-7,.,TGTGCCAGCAGTCGACCGTCGGGTAGCTACGAGCAGTACTTC,CASSRPSGSYEQYF
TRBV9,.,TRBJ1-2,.,TGTGCCAGCAGCGTAGACCCCGGGACACTACCAGTAAACTATGGCTACACCTTC,CASSVDPGTLPVNYGYTF
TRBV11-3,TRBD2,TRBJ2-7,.,TGTGCCAGCAGCTTAGATTCGGGGGGCGAGCAGTACTTC,CASSLDSGGEQYF
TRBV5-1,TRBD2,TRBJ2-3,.,TGCGCCAGCAGCTCCGCTAGCGGGGGAAGCACAGATACGCAGTATTTT,CASSSASGGSTDTQYF
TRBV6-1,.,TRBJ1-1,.,TGTGCCAGCAGTGAAATGAGGGTCGGGACTGAAGCTTTCTTT,CASSEMRVGTEAFF
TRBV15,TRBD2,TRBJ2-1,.,TGTGCCACCAGCAGATCGGGACTAAGTGATGAGCAGTTCTTC,CATSRSGLSDEQFF
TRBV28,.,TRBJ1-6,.,TGTGCCAGCGGTCCCCAGGGGTACAATTCACCCCTCCACTTT,CASGPQGYNSPLHF
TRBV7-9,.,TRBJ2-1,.,TGTGCCAGCAGCTTAGACGGGGTCGGATACAATGAGCAGTTCTTC,CASSLDGVGYNEQFF
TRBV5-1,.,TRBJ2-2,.,TGCGCCAGCAGCCGAGGAGGGGGCTTGGACACCGGGGAGCTGTTTTTT,CASSRGGGLDTGELFF
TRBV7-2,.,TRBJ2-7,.,TGTGCCAGCAGTTGGCAGGGTTACGGCGAGCAGTACTTC,CASSWQGYGEQYF
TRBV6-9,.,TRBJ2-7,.,TGTGCCAGCAGTTCGGGAGTTTACGAGCAGTACTTC,CASSSGVYEQYF